Here is one T cell receptor (beta chain) with its context. Its cognate antigen is unknown. This specimen comes from a study of cytomegalovirus exposure and HLA in healthy donors. Study-wide results and caveats: Rarity marked most TCR sequences, yet some public TCRs occurred in many donors. 150 or so TCR beta chains were listed as cytomegalovirus-associated. Previously analyzed data showed that most TCR beta V segments were productive at a frequency of about 90% or about 30%. Exclusion as indistinguishable affected some V segments, including TRBV6-2 and TRBV6-3.

The PCR made use of 60 Vbeta and 13 Jbeta primers. The protocol was immunoSEQ multiplex PCR, while the TCRdb copy is restricted to in-frame clones and leaves out a portion. The data contain hundreds of thousands of clones, about 75% of them seen just once; the ten biggest clones take up 1.5% to 2%. This CDR3 comprises 14 residues. V lost 3 bases, J lost 8 bases, and 11 bases lay in between. Germline V gene lookup returns CDR1 LGHNA and CDR2 YSLEER. This TCR came from a man younger than 35 in good health and CMV-seronegative. The sequencing input was PBMCs. This chain links TRBV4-3 with TRBJ1-6, with D tentatively TRBD1 (5 bases). CDR3 sequence reads: CASSQGLTYSPLHF. DNA of the CDR3: TGCGCCAGCAGCCAGGGACTCACCTATTCACCCCTCCACTTT.